Listed below are T cell receptor beta chains from one sample, sequenced in a study of CD8+ T cells in alopecia areata. Measured with immunoSEQ multiplex PCR; TCRdb has only the in-frame clones, and not every one. Here the sample spans about 290,000 clones, 55% to 70% being singletons. The input for sequencing was CD4+ T cells sorted from blood, taken at week 24, from a patient treated with tofacitinib. The receptors derive from a human donor with alopecia areata. The CDR3 runs from the conserved cysteine through the conserved F or W.

>TRBJ2-5|TRBV15
CATSSDGLVQETQYF
>TRBJ2-5|TRBV27
CASSLLAGGRETQYF
>TRBJ2-3|TRBV6-5
CASRRADTQYF
>TRBJ1-2|TRBV6-6
CASSEARGYGYTF
>TRBJ2-5|TRBV7-9
CASSRNLAGQETQYF
>TRBJ2-3|TRBV14
CASSQDLGQGPSATQYF
>TRBJ1-6|TRBV11-2
CASSLASPLHF
>TRBJ1-6|TRBV7-2
CASSTSPGPLHF
>TRBJ2-4|TRBV5-4
CASSAAWDRENIQYF
>TRBJ2-1|TRBV18
CASSPVTSQGEQFF
>TRBJ1-1|TRBV29-1
CSVEAWGRSNTEAFF
>TRBJ2-3|TRBV5-4
CASSLQGPDTQYF
>TRBJ2-6|TRBV2
CASRGRAGANVLTF
>TRBJ1-3|TRBV7-6
CASSFGKGNTIYF
>TRBJ2-2|TRBV29-1
CSVDQGGWGTGELFF
>TRBJ2-1|TRBV5-6
CASSLVRQRGEQFF
>TRBJ1-5|TRBV4-2
CASSQDTSSNQPQHF
>TRBJ2-5|TRBV5-1
CASSPLGRRQETQYF
>TRBJ1-2|TRBV7-2
CASSPRTGPGYTF
>TRBJ2-5|TRBV28
CASSLRGGLIETQYF
>TRBJ1-1|TRBV15
CATIPREGGTEAFF
>TRBJ1-4|TRBV9
CASSVAPTADEKLFF
>TRBJ2-1|TRBV19
CASSGLAGSNEQFF
>TRBJ2-2|TRBV15
CATKRDTGELFF
>TRBJ2-7|TRBV7-2
CASSLASSGGQYF
>TRBJ2-2|TRBV7-9
CASSSWGLNTGELFF
>TRBJ1-1|TRBV19
CASSQGMNTEAFF
>TRBJ2-3|TRBV19
CASSMGRGRTDTQYF
>TRBJ1-2|TRBV4-1
CASSQRRTGQLNYGYTF
>TRBJ2-1|TRBV6-5
CASSFIRVRDNEQFF
>TRBJ2-3|TRBV29-1
CSAEHRVRDTQYF
>TRBJ2-2|TRBV4-1
CASSQLAGDNTGELFF
>TRBJ1-6|TRBV4-3
CASSLDEGQGVSPLHF
>TRBJ1-6|TRBV6-6
CASTGRRYNSPLHF
>TRBJ2-3|TRBV4-2
CASSQGQSTDTQYF
>TRBJ1-1|TRBV7-2
CASSPSTSGVAEAFF
>TRBJ2-5|TRBV25-1
CASSGQGEETQYF
>TRBJ2-5|TRBV7-2
CASSLALSVGQETQYF
>TRBJ1-2|TRBV5-1
CASLLYGYTF
>TRBJ2-7|TRBV4-2
CASSQDTGSYEQYF
>TRBJ2-6|TRBV2
CASGSGAPSGANVLTF
>TRBJ2-7|TRBV7-2
CASSPTPSYEQYF
>TRBJ1-3|TRBV19
CASTQHGNTIYF
>TRBJ1-1|TRBV7-9
CASSFGMTEAFF
>TRBJ2-7|TRBV29-1
CSVRLRQATYEQYF
>TRBJ2-7|TRBV25-1
CASSEWGTGEGEQYF
>TRBJ2-5|TRBV6-1
CTSRRDRVQETQYF
>TRBJ1-2|TRBV4-3
CASSQGDRTGGYTF
>TRBJ1-2|TRBV29-1
CSVEGAGKLYTF
>TRBJ2-7|TRBV23-1
CASSPKGYRDFYEQYF
>TRBJ1-3|TRBV15
CATSRDQNSGNTIYF
>TRBJ2-7|TRBV28
CASSPRNPYEQYF
>TRBJ2-7|TRBV6-5
CASSRTSYEQYF